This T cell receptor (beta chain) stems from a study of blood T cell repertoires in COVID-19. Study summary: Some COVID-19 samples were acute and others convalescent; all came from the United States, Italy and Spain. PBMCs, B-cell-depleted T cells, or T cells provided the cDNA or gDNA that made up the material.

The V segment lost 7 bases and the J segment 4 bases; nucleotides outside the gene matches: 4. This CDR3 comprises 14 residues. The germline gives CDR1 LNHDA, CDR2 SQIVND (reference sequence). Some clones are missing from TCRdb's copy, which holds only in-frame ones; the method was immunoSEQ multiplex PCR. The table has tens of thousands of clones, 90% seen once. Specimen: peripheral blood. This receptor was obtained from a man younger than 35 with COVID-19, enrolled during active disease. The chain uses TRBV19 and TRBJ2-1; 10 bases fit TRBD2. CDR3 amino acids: CASKPSGSYNEQFF. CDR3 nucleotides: TGTGCCAGTAAACCTAGCGGGAGTTACAATGAGCAGTTCTTC.